This T cell receptor beta chain was profiled in a study of blood T cell repertoires in COVID-19. Germline CDR1 and CDR2: SGHTA and FQGNSA. The V and J ends lost 5 bases and 5 bases respectively, with 22 bases between them. The CDR3 runs 16 residues. Profiling relied on immunoSEQ multiplex PCR, and the TCRdb table lists in-frame clones only, not all of them. The data contain roughly 260,000 clones, roughly 90% of them singletons. V and J are TRBV7-2 and TRBJ2-7, with TRBD2 as a possible D gene (6 bases). This receptor was identified in a woman aged 25 to 39 with acute COVID-19. Sequencing used PBMCs or T cells enriched from blood (not recorded which). The CDR3 DNA reads as TGTGCCAGCAGCATGAACAGGAGGGCCTTTGGGAACGAGCAGTACTTC. It yields the protein CASSMNRRAFGNEQYF.